The sequence of this T cell receptor beta chain was determined in a study of human T cells and chemical hapten exposure. This clonotype appeared many times. One entry per CDR3 protein results from TCRdb running MiXCR on the RACE reads. The sample records 60,000 to 75,000 distinct CDR3 sequences, around 7% being singletons. Sample time point: pre-sensitization, week 0. Treatment denoted: therapeutic diphenylcyclopropenone sensitization with weekly scalp DPC. The sequencing here drew on whole blood, taken in connection with sensitization to the hapten diphenylcyclopropenone (DPC). The clonotype comes from a woman in her 30s with alopecia areata. Some clones in this sample may be carry-over from other donors' samples.

The CDR3 loop reads CASSLVVGSGNSPLHF. The DNA of the CDR3 is TGTGCCAGCAGCTTAGTGGTGGGATCGGGAAATTCACCCCTCCACTTT. The J gene is TRBJ1-6, the V gene TRBV7-6; D unclear. Germline CDR1 SGHVS, CDR2 FNYEAQ. The CDR3 has 16 residues. Deletions cut 1 base from V and 7 bases from J, with 14 bases between.